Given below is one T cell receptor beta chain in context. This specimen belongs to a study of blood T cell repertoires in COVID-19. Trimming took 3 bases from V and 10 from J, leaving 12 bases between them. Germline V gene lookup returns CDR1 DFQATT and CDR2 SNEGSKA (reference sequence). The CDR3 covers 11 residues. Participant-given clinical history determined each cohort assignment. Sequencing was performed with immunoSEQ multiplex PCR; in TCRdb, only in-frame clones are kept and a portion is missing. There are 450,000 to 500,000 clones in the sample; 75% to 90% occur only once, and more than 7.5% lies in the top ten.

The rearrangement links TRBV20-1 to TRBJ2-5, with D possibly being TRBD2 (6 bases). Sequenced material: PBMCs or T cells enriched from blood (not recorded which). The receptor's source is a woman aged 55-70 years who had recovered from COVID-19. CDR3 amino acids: CSASFMGGQYF. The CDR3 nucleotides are TGCAGTGCTAGTTTTATGGGGGGCCAGTACTTC.